This T cell receptor (beta chain) originates from a study of T cells in Graves' hyperthyroidism and ophthalmopathy. Overall study: At the time of initial diagnosis and before any treatment, peripheral blood was collected. Study results and caveats: Blood held most thyroid clonotypes expanded above 0.001 frequency.

Uncontrolled infection, other autoimmune disease, pregnancy or lactation disqualified patients from enrolment. Initially, at the first diagnosis of hyperthyroidism and before any ophthalmopathy symptoms, blood was sampled. Researchers amplified the TCR beta CDR3 regions from RNA transcripts. When the TCR CDR3 underwent first-round RT-PCR, the HTBI primer set was used. TCRdb re-derived calls from the multiplex PCR reads in MiXCR, one entry per CDR3 protein. The data contain under 750,000 distinct CDR3 sequences, under 20% of them singletons. Germline-derived CDR1 and CDR2 are DFQATT and SNEGSKA (reference sequence). Trimming cost V 3 bases and J 2 bases, with 8 bases left between them. The CDR3 spans 13 residues. In regard to this clonotype: Its antigen remains unidentified.

The chain uses TRBV20-1 and TRBJ1-3; tentative D call: TRBD1 (5 bases). This sequence originates from a woman aged 50 to 60 with Graves' hyperthyroidism that later progressed to Graves' ophthalmopathy. The sequenced sample consisted of blood. The CDR3 DNA reads TGCAGTGCTAGCCAGGGTACTGGAAACACCATATATTTT. Translating gives CSASQGTGNTIYF.